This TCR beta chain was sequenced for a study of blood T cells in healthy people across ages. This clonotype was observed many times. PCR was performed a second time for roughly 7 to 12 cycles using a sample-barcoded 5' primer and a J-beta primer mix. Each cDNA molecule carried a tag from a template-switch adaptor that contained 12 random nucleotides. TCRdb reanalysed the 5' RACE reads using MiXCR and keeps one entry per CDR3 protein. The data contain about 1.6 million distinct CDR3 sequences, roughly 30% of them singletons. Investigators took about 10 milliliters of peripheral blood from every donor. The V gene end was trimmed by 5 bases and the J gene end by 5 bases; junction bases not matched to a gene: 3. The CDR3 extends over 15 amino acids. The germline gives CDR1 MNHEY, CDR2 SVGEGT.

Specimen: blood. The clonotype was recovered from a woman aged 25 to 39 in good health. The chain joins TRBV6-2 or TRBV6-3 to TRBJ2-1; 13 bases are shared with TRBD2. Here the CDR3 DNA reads TGTGCCAGCAGTATACTAGCGGGAGGGAACAATGAGCAGTTCTTC. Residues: CASSILAGGNNEQFF.